The 8 T cell receptor beta chains presented below share a single source sample, sequenced in a study of OX40 agonist ivuxolimab in advanced cancers. Sequenced by immunoSEQ multiplex PCR; TCRdb stores in-frame clones only, minus some. The sample includes tens of thousands of clones, approximately 92% of them seen just once. This sample comprised CD4+ or CD8+ T cells sorted from blood, obtained in a trial of the OX40 agonist ivuxolimab. These receptors came from an adult with an advanced solid tumor such as melanoma, head and neck, liver or kidney cancer.

The V gene is TRBV4-1, the J gene TRBJ1-1; D is uncertain. CDR3 size: 17 residues. The ends were cut back, 0 bases at V and 8 bases at J, with 22 bases in the middle. The germline V gene has CDR1 MGHRA and CDR2 YSYEKL. The DNA of the CDR3 is TGCGCCAGCAGCCAAGAAGGGAGGTACTCGGGTGGAGTGGAAGCTTTCTTT. The encoded protein is CASSQEGRYSGGVEAFF.

The V call is TRBV19, the J call TRBJ2-7; D is ambiguous. Trimming stripped 8 bases from V and 0 bases from J, with 14 bases between. The CDR3 spans 14 residues. Germline V gene data show CDR1 as LNHDA and CDR2 as SQIVND (reference sequence). CDR3 DNA: TGTGCCAGTCGGAAGGGTCTGTTCTCCTACGAGCAGTACTTC. Amino acid sequence: CASRKGLFSYEQYF.

The genes are TRBV7-6 and TRBJ1-4, with TRBD1 matching over 11 bases. This CDR3 contains 15 residues. J lost 5 bases, V lost 4 bases, and 3 bases had no gene match. CDR1 is SGHVS, CDR2 FNYEAQ, per germline. CDR3 in amino acids: CASSSGTGGNEKLFF. In DNA form, the CDR3 reads TGTGCCAGCAGCTCAGGGACAGGGGGGAATGAAAAACTGTTTTTT.

The chain recombines TRBV5-1 with TRBJ2-1; D is ambiguous. CDR1 SGHRS and CDR2 YFSETQ come from the germline V gene. This CDR3 has 17 residues. V lost 0 bases and J 7 bases, leaving 20 bases between the germline ends. The CDR3 sequence: CASSLAGSNVGSNEQFF. In nucleotides, the CDR3 is TGCGCCAGCAGCTTGGCCGGTAGCAATGTCGGTTCAAATGAGCAGTTCTTC. Using reference TRBV5-1 and TRBJ2-1 for the parts outside the CDR3, the full variable domain is KAGVTQTPRYLIKTRGQQVTLSCSPISGHRSVSWYQQTPGQGLQFLFEYFSETQRNKGNFPGRFSGRQFSNSRSEMNVSTLELGDSALYLCASSLAGSNVGSNEQFFGPGTRLTVL.

The J gene is TRBJ2-3, the V gene TRBV5-1; D uncertain. The germline CDR1 and CDR2 sequences are SGHRS and YFSETQ. V was cut by 0 bases and J by 6 bases, with 8 bases left in between. The CDR3 sequence is 13 residues long. The CDR3 sequence: CASSLGTLDTQYF. The DNA of the CDR3 is TGCGCCAGCAGCTTGGGTACCCTTGATACGCAGTATTTT.

This clone showed up just once. This chain uses TRBV6-1 with TRBJ2-7; possible D gene TRBD2, 5 bases. Trimming took 4 bases from V and 3 from J, leaving 13 bases between them. The CDR3 has 14 residues. Germline V lookup: CDR1 MNHNS, CDR2 SASEGT. Here the CDR3 reads CASSVSGNVYEQYF. CDR3 nucleotide sequence: TGTGCCAGCAGTGTATCCGGGAACGTCTACGAGCAGTACTTC.

The chain employs TRBV4-1 and TRBJ1-5, with TRBD1 matching over 7 bases. Germline trimming cut 4 bases from V and 0 bases from J; bases unmatched to any gene: 15. Per germline, CDR1 MGHRA and CDR2 YSYEKL. The CDR3 loop spans 19 amino acids. The CDR3 DNA reads TGCGCCAGCAGCCGTGAGGGGGCCCAAAGCCCTAATAGCAATCAGCCCCAGCATTTT. Protein: CASSREGAQSPNSNQPQHF.

V gene TRBV6-6 combines with J gene TRBJ2-3; D possibly uses TRBD1 or TRBD2 (6 bases each). V was pared by 2 bases and J by 2 bases, with 11 bases between. The CDR3 is 15 residues long. CDR1 is MNHNY, CDR2 SVGAGI, per germline (reference sequence). The CDR3 loop is CASSYEGGNTDTQYF. The CDR3 bases are TGTGCCAGCAGTTACGAGGGGGGAAACACAGATACGCAGTATTTT.